What follows is one T cell receptor beta chain and its context. Its antigen remains unidentified. A single record per CDR3 protein comes from TCRdb applying MiXCR to the reads. The sample yields fewer than 650,000 distinct CDR3 sequences, around 40% seen once. The record originates from a study of T cell repertoires in cytomegalovirus infection. This CDR3 is 13 amino acids long. Trimming removed 3 bases from V and 9 bases from J; junction bases left unmatched: 5. The germline CDR1 and CDR2 sequences are MNHEY and SVGEGT. The sequencing here drew on cultured PBMCs, taken from culture after CMV antigen stimulation. This chain links TRBV6-2 or TRBV6-3 with TRBJ2-1; 7 nucleotides agree with TRBD1. This receptor was taken from a human donor in good health (CMV status not recorded). Some clones in this sample may be carry-over from other donors' samples. CDR3 amino acids: CASSYRTGTEQFF. Written as DNA, the CDR3 is TGTGCCAGCAGTTATCGGACAGGCACTGAGCAGTTCTTC.